The entry below gives a single T cell receptor (beta chain) sequence along with its context. In the authors' methods: Estimates of nucleated cell counts were drawn from the amplification of reference gene primers. Here immunoSEQ multiplex PCR was the method, and the copy in TCRdb shows in-frame clones only, minus some. V and J calls plus clone size are reproduced from that table; the DNA served to infer D and trimming. The table has roughly 440,000 clones, 88% seen once. One Seattle source followed patients from active infection through their disease course. The CDR3 has 17 amino acids. The data belong to a study of blood T cell repertoires in COVID-19. Study overall: Both acute and convalescent COVID-19 samples were obtained from the United States, Italy and Spain. Sample material is recorded as cDNA or gDNA derived from T cells, B-cell-depleted T cells, or PBMCs.

Sequenced: peripheral blood. V is TRBV12-1 and J is TRBJ1-4; the listed D gene, TRBD1, was not tested against the DNA. TRBV12-1 is a pseudogene segment. The source of this sequence is a woman between 50 and 59 years old with COVID-19, enrolled during active disease. The CDR3 DNA reads TGTGCCAGCAGCCTTCTTCAGGGGGGATTAATTAATGAAAAACTGTTTTTT. This gives the protein CASSLLQGGLINEKLFF.